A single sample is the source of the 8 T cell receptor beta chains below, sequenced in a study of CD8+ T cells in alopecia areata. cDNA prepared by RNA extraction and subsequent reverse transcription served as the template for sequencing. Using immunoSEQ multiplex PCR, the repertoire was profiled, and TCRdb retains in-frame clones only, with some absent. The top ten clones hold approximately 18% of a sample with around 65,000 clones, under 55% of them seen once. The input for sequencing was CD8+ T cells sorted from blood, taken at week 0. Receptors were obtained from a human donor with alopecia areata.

Here the CDR3 DNA reads TGCAGCGTTCCGCCAAGCACAGATACGCAGTATTTT. Residues: CSVPPSTDTQYF. The chain couples TRBV29-1 to TRBJ2-3; D gene uncertain. This CDR3 is 12 amino acids long. V was trimmed by 5 bases and J by 0 bases, leaving 6 bases between them. Germline loops: CDR1 SQVTM, CDR2 ANQGSEA.

CDR3: CSVWGVLGQGADEQFF. Written as DNA, the CDR3 is TGCAGCGTCTGGGGGGTATTAGGACAGGGGGCCGATGAGCAGTTCTTC. V usage is TRBV29-1 and J usage is TRBJ2-1; 11 bases map to TRBD1. This CDR3 comprises 16 residues. Germline lookup yields CDR1 SQVTM and CDR2 ANQGSEA. V shed 6 bases, J shed 8 bases, and the junction held 15 bases outside the gene matches.

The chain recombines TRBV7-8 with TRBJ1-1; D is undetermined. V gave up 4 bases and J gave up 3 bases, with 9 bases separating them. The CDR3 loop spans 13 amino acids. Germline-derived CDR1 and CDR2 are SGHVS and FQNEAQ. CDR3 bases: TGTGCCAGCAGCTCCCGGCTGTACACTGAAGCTTTCTTT. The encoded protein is CASSSRLYTEAFF.

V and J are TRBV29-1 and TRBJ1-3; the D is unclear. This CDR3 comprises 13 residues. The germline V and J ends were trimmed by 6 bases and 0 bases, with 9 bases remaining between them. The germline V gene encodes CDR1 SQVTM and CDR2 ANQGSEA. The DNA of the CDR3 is TGCAGCGTCTGGATTGGCTCTGGAAACACCATATATTTT. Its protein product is CSVWIGSGNTIYF.

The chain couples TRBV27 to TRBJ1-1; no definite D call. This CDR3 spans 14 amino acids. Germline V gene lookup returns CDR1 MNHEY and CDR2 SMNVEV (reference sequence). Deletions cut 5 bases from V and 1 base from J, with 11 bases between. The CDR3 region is CASSPQPGNTEAFF. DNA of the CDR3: TGTGCCAGCAGTCCTCAACCGGGGAACACTGAAGCTTTCTTT.

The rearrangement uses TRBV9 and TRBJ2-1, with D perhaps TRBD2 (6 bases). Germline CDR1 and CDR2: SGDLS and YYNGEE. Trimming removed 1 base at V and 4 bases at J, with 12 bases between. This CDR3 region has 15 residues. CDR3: CASSVSSGTYNEQFF. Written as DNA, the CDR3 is TGTGCCAGCAGCGTAAGTAGCGGAACTTACAATGAGCAGTTCTTC.

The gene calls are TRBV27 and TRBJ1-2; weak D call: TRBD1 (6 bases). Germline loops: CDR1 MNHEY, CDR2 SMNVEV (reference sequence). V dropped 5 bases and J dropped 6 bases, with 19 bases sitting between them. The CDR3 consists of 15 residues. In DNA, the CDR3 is TGTGCCAGCAGTCTGGTGGGGGCAGTTAGCAATGGCTACACCTTC. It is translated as CASSLVGAVSNGYTF.

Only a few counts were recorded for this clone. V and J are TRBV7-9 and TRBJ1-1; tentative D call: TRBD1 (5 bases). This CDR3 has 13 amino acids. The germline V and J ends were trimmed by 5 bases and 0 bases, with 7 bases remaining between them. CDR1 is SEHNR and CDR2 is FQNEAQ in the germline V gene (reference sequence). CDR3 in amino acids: CASSGTVNTEAFF. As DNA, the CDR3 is TGTGCCAGCAGCGGGACGGTGAACACTGAAGCTTTCTTT. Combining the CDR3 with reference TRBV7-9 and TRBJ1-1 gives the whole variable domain DTGVSQNPRHKITKRGQNVTFRCDPISEHNRLYWYRQTLGQGPEFLTYFQNEAQLEKSRLLSDRFSAERPKGSFSTLEIQRTEQGDSAMYLCASSGTVNTEAFFGQGTRLTVV.